The present T cell receptor beta chain was sequenced within a study of T-cell memory formation after mild COVID-19. Study overall: Largely donor-specific TCR clusters were found. Findings and limits, study-wide: The second-wave clones peaking on day 37 were not confirmed as SARS-CoV-2-specific.

With 2 bases clipped from V and 4 bases from J, the junction kept 3 bases outside the gene matches. Germline lookup yields CDR1 SGHDT and CDR2 YYEEEE. The CDR3 covers 16 residues. TCRdb called the 5' RACE reads again in MiXCR, with one record for every CDR3 protein. The data hold 400,000 or so distinct CDR3 sequences, with 20% observed a single time. This clonotype was recorded at least ten times. Its antigen is still unknown. The TCR sequence derives from an adult woman who had mild COVID-19 (a few samples of this study predate the infection). Cell type and time point are not known. This sequence joins TRBV5-6 and TRBJ2-3; 14 positions match TRBD2. Sequenced input: PBMCs or a T cell subset sorted from them (not recorded which). The CDR3 DNA sequence: TGTGCCAGCAGCTTTGGACTAGCGGGAGGAGCAGATACGCAGTATTTT. Its protein is CASSFGLAGGADTQYF.